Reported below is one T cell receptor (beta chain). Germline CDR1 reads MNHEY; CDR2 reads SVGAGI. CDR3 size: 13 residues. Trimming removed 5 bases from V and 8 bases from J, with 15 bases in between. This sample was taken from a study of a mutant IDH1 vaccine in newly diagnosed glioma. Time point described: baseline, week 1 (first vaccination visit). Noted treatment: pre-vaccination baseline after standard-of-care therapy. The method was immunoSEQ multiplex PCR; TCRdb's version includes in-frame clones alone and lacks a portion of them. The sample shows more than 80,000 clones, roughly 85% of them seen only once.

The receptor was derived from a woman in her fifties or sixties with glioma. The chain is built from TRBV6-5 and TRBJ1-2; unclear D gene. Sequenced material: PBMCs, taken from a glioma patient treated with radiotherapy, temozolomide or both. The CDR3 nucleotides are TGTGCCAGCAGTCTGTCCGTTTATGGCGGCTACACCTTC. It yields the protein CASSLSVYGGYTF.